The 8 T cell receptor beta chains listed next were all sequenced from one sample in a study of blood T cell repertoires in COVID-19. Only in-frame clones appear in the TCRdb table, and some are missing; sequencing was by immunoSEQ multiplex PCR. The sample includes about 260,000 clones, around nine tenths of them seen just once. Sequencing used peripheral blood. All receptors come from a man aged 35-49 years who had recovered from COVID-19.

Concerning this clone: This sample includes further DNA sequences coding for the same CDR3. The chain is built from TRBV6-5 and TRBJ1-5; TRBD1 matches at 8 bases. The germline V gene encodes CDR1 MNHEY and CDR2 SVGAGI. The CDR3 runs 13 residues. V was clipped by 8 bases and J by 5 bases; unmatched bases: 5. For the CDR3, the DNA is TGTGCCAGCGGTCAGGGGGCTTATCAGCCCCAGCATTTT. The encoded protein is CASGQGAYQPQHF.

The rearrangement links TRBV19 to TRBJ2-1; 7 bases map to TRBD2. Trimming at V came to 3 bases and at J to 6 bases, leaving 5 bases not matched to a gene. CDR1 and CDR2 (germline): LNHDA, SQIVND (reference sequence). CDR3 size: 14 residues. CDR3: CASSIVTSPNEQFF. In nucleotides, the CDR3 is TGTGCCAGTAGTATTGTGACTAGCCCCAATGAGCAGTTCTTC. The whole variable domain, filled in from reference TRBV19 and TRBJ2-1, reads DGGITQSPKYLFRKEGQNVTLSCEQNLNHDAMYWYRQDPGQGLRLIYYSQIVNDFQKGDIAEGYSVSREKKESFPLTVTSAQKNPTAFYLCASSIVTSPNEQFFGPGTRLTVL.

The rearrangement uses TRBV2 and TRBJ2-2; D perhaps matches TRBD2 (6 bases). The germline V and J ends were trimmed by 2 bases and 6 bases, with 7 bases remaining between them. The germline V gene has CDR1 SNHLY and CDR2 FYNNEI. The CDR3 length is 13 residues. The CDR3 region is CASSEWEAGELFF. The CDR3 nucleotides are TGTGCCAGCAGTGAATGGGAGGCCGGGGAGCTGTTTTTT.

This chain uses TRBV29-1 with TRBJ1-3; D not certain. Germline V gene data show CDR1 as SQVTM and CDR2 as ANQGSEA. The CDR3 loop spans 16 amino acids. The V gene lost 4 bases and the J gene lost 3 bases, with 19 bases spanning the gap. The CDR3 here is CSVAGSDSIHGNTIYF. In DNA form, the CDR3 reads TGCAGCGTTGCTGGTTCAGACTCGATCCATGGAAACACCATATATTTT.

The CDR3 is CASSPRTGSGANVLTF. The CDR3 DNA follows: TGTGCCAGCAGCCCCCGGACAGGGTCCGGGGCCAACGTCCTGACTTTC. This chain uses TRBV7-8 with TRBJ2-6; 8 bases line up with TRBD1. Germline values: CDR1 SGHVS, CDR2 FQNEAQ. With 5 bases clipped from V and 4 bases from J, the junction kept 7 bases outside the gene matches. The CDR3 is 16 residues long.

The CDR3 nucleotides read TGTGCCAGCAGCCAGAACGCACTAGCGGGGTTGCGAGATACGCAGTATTTT. The encoded protein is CASSQNALAGLRDTQYF. The chain links TRBV7-2 to TRBJ2-3, with 10 bases lining up with TRBD2. CDR1 SGHTA and CDR2 FQGNSA come from the germline V gene. There are 17 residues in the CDR3. V lost 5 bases and J lost 5; bases outside the gene matches: 13. Supplemented by reference TRBV7-2 and TRBJ2-3, the full variable domain reads GAGVSQSPSNKVTEKGKDVELRCDPISGHTALYWYRQSLGQGLEFLIYFQGNSAPDKSGLPSDRFSAERTGGSVSTLTIQRTQQEDSAVYLCASSQNALAGLRDTQYFGPGTRLTVL.

The chain is built from TRBV9 and TRBJ2-1, with 8 bases lining up with TRBD2. This CDR3 comprises 14 residues. Losses at the gene ends were 3 bases for V and 4 bases for J; bases not matched to a gene: 3. CDR1 is SGDLS and CDR2 is YYNGEE in the germline V gene. DNA for the CDR3: TGTGCCAGCAGCGCTGGGACTAGTTACAATGAGCAGTTCTTC. The encoded protein is CASSAGTSYNEQFF. The full variable domain, in which reference TRBV9 and TRBJ2-1 provide the parts outside the CDR3, is DSGVTQTPKHLITATGQRVTLRCSPRSGDLSVYWYQQSLDQGLQFLIQYYNGEERAKGNILERFSAQQFPDLHSELNLSSLELGDSALYFCASSAGTSYNEQFFGPGTRLTVL.

This chain links TRBV7-3 with TRBJ1-6, with 8 bases identical to TRBD1. The CDR3 spans 16 residues. Trimming at V came to 0 bases and at J to 11 bases, leaving 9 bases not matched to a gene. Germline values: CDR1 SGHTA, CDR2 FQGTGA. CDR3 sequence: CASSLTPDRERAPLHF. DNA for the CDR3: TGTGCCAGCAGCTTAACCCCGGACAGGGAGAGGGCACCCCTCCACTTT.